Only a few counts were recorded for the clone carrying this TCR beta chain. The antigen is not known. Other nucleotide sequences from this sample produce the same CDR3. This sample is part of a study of cytomegalovirus exposure and HLA in healthy donors. This CDR3 contains 16 residues. Germline-derived CDR1 and CDR2 are SGHDT and YYEEEE. The trim removed 3 bases at V and 0 bases at J, leaving 3 bases unmatched. Primers included in the PCR were 60 Vbeta and 13 Jbeta primers. Clones were sequenced by immunoSEQ multiplex PCR, and TCRdb holds only the in-frame ones, with some missing. Among fewer than 140,000 clones listed, 82% were seen once. Study-level results: Looking again later, the authors saw that most CMV-associated TCR beta chains seemed HLA-restricted.

The receptor's source is a man aged 45-65 years in good health and CMV-seronegative. Source material: PBMCs. V usage is TRBV5-6 and J usage is TRBJ1-1; 12 positions agree with TRBD1. The CDR3 DNA sequence: TGTGCCAGCAGCTCCGGGACAGGGGGCTTGAACACTGAAGCTTTCTTT. It translates to CASSSGTGGLNTEAFF.